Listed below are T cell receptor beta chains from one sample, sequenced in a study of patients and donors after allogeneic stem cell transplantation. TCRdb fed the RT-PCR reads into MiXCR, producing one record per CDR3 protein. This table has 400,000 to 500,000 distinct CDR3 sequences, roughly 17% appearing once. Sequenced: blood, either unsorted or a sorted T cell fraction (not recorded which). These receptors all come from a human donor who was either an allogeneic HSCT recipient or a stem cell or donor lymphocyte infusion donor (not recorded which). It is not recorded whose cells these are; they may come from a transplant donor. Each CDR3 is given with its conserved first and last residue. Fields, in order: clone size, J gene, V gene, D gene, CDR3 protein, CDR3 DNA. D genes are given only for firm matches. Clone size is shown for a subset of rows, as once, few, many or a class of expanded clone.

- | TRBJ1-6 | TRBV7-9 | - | CARSRKQGYNSPLHF | TGTGCCAGGAGCCGCAAACAGGGTTATAATTCACCCCTCCACTTT
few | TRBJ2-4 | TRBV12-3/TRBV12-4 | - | CASSQRLGNIQYF | TGTGCCAGCAGCCAACGCTTAGGGAACATTCAGTACTTC
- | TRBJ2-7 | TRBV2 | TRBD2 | CAVLAGDPYEQYF | TGTGCCGTTCTAGCGGGAGATCCCTACGAGCAGTACTTC
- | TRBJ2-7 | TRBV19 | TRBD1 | CASSTTGTASYEQYF | TGTGCCAGTAGTACGACCGGGACAGCCTCCTACGAGCAGTACTTC
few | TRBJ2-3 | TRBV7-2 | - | CASSKQQGPDTQYF | TGTGCCAGCAGCAAACAACAGGGCCCAGATACGCAGTATTTT
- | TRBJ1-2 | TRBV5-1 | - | CASSLAGEGYTF | TGCGCCAGCAGCTTGGCCGGGGAGGGCTACACCTTC
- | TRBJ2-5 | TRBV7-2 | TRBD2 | CASSSSGRSEETQYF | TGTGCCAGCAGCTCTAGCGGGAGATCGGAAGAGACCCAGTACTTC
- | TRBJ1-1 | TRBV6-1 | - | CASQQRVMNTEAFF | TGTGCCAGCCAACAGCGTGTTATGAACACTGAAGCTTTCTTT
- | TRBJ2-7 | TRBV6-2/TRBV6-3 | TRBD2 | CASSYGTTLGEQYF | TGTGCCAGCAGCTATGGGACTACTCTTGGCGAGCAGTACTTC
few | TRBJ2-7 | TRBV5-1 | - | CASSRTGTLSYEQYF | TGCGCCAGCAGCCGGACCGGGACTCTCTCCTACGAGCAGTACTTC
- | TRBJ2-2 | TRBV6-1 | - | CASSRGIAETNTGELFF | TGTGCCAGCAGTCGAGGAATAGCGGAGACGAACACCGGGGAGCTGTTTTTT
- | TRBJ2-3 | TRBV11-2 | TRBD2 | CASSAGTRGTDTQYF | TGTGCCAGCAGCGCCGGGACTAGAGGAACAGATACGCAGTATTTT
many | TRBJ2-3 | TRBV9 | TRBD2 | CASSDPGGPADTQYF | TGTGCCAGCAGCGACCCGGGGGGTCCCGCAGATACGCAGTATTTT
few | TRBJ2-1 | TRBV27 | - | CASRTYNEQFF | TGTGCCAGCAGGACTTACAATGAGCAGTTCTTC
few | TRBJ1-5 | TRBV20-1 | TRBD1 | CSAREDRGSNQPQHF | TGCAGTGCTAGAGAGGACAGGGGAAGCAATCAGCCCCAGCATTTT
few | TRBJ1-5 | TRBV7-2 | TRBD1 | CASSRTGANQPQHF | TGTGCCAGCAGCAGGACAGGGGCCAATCAGCCCCAGCATTTT
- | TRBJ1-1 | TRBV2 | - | CASSGNLNTEAFF | TGTGCCAGCAGTGGCAATCTAAACACTGAAGCTTTCTTT
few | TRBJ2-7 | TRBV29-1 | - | CSVEAWDRDEQYF | TGCAGCGTTGAAGCTTGGGATAGGGACGAGCAGTACTTC
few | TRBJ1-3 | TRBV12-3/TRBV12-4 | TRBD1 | CASSLRRDRATGNTIYF | TGTGCCAGCAGTTTACGAAGAGACAGGGCGACCGGAAACACCATATATTTT
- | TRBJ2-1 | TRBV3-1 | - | CASSRLRPARDNEQFF | TGTGCCAGCAGCCGACTACGACCAGCGAGAGACAATGAGCAGTTCTTC
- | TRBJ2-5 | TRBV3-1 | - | CASSHAIRMSQYF | TGTGCCAGCAGCCACGCGATCCGGATGTCCCAGTACTTC
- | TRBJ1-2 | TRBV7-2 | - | CASSLAGTTGSGYTF | TGTGCCAGCAGCTTAGCCGGGACGACGGGGTCTGGCTACACCTTC
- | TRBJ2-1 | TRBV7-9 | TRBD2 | CASSLGGGRALDEQFF | TGTGCCAGCAGCTTAGGGGGCGGGAGGGCCTTGGATGAGCAGTTCTTC
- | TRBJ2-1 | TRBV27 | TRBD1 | CASSLFDRVGEQFF | TGTGCCAGCAGTTTGTTCGACAGGGTAGGCGAGCAGTTCTTC
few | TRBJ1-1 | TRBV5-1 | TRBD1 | CASSLRQGQNTEAFF | TGCGCCAGCAGCTTACGACAGGGACAAAACACTGAAGCTTTCTTT
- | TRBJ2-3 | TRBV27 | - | CASKGRTDTQYF | TGTGCCAGCAAGGGGCGCACAGATACGCAGTATTTT
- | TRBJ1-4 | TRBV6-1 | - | CASWGNEKLFF | TGTGCCAGCTGGGGTAATGAAAAACTGTTTTTT
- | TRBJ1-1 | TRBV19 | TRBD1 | CASSPGDRFAEAFF | TGTGCCAGTAGTCCCGGGGACAGATTCGCTGAAGCTTTCTTT
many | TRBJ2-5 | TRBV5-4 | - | CASTRLESDQETQYF | TGTGCCAGCACTCGCCTCGAGAGCGACCAAGAGACCCAGTACTTC
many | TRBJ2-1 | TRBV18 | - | CASSPTSNEQFF | TGTGCCAGCTCACCTACGAGCAATGAGCAGTTCTTC
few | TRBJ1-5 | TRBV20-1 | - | CSARDRGPGPQHF | TGCAGTGCTAGAGACAGAGGACCGGGGCCCCAGCATTTT
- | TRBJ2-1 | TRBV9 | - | CASSPRTWLSYNEQFF | TGTGCCAGCAGCCCCCGGACTTGGCTCTCCTACAATGAGCAGTTCTTC
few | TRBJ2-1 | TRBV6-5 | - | CASSYGAGTDNEQFF | TGTGCCAGCAGTTACGGAGCGGGGACAGACAATGAGCAGTTCTTC
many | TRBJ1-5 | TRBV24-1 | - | CATSDGGGNQPQHF | TGTGCCACCAGTGATGGAGGAGGCAATCAGCCCCAGCATTTT
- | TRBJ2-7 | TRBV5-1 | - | CASSLVGYYEQYF | TGCGCCAGCAGCTTGGTAGGTTATTACGAGCAGTACTTC